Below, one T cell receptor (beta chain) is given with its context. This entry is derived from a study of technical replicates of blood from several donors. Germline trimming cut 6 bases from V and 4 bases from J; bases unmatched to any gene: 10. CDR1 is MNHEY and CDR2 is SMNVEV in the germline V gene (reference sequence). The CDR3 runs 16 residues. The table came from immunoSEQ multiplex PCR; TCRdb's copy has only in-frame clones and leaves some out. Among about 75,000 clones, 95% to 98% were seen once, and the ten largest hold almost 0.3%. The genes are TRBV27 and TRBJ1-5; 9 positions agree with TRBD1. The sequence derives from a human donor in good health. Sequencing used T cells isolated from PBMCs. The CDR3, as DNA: TGTGCCAGCAGACACCAAATGGGGACAGGGAATCAGCCCCAGCATTTT. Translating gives CASRHQMGTGNQPQHF.